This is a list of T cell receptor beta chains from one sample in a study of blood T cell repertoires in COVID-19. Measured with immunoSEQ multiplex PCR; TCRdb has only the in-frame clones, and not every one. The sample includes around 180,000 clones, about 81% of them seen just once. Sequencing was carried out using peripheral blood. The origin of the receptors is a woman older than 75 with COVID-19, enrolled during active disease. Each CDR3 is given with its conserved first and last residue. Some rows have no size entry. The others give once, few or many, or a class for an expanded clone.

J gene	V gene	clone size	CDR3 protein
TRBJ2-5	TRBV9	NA	CASSVAPGQRETQYF
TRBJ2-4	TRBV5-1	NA	CASSQSPFRGAKNIQYF
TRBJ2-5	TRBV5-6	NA	CASSTTGVQETQYF
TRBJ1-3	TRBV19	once	CASSTTGGRGNTIYF
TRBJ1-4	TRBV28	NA	CASSVPGTDNEKLFF
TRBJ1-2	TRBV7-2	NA	CASSLRGQGAVGYTF
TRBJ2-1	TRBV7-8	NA	CASSPSGRASGGLYNEQFF
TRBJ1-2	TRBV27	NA	CASSSIEALGYGYTF
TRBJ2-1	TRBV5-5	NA	CASSLSGGSSYNEQFF
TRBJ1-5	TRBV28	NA	CASSLGTGQPQHF
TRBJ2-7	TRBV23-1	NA	CASSQSGGPPYEQYF
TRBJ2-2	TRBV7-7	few	CASSPTGTSSTGELFF
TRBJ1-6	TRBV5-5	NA	CASSEGGSPLHF
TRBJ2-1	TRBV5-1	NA	CASSWGLADNEQFF
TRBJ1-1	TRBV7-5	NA	CVRSIRGTGAQAFF
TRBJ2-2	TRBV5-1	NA	CASSPLPGQGIGELFF
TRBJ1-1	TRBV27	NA	CASSPLTGGSTEAFF
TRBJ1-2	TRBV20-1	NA	CSASDWQFLGDGYTF
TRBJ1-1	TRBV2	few	CARAGTGAANEAFF
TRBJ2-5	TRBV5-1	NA	CASSRTPQETQYF
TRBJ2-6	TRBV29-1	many	CSVADSYSGANVLTF
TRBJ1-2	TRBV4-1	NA	CASSQDPGRNGYTF
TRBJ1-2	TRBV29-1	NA	CSVESRQGDGYTF
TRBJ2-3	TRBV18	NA	CASSPPLREAIISSTDTQYF
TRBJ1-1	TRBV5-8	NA	CASSSLTGGTEAFF
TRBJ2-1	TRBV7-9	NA	CASSLNNEQFF
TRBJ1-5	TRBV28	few	CASNLRGRSNQPQHF
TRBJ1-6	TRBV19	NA	CASSIGIRQVNNSPLHF
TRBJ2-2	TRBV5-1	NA	CASRSGQGETGELFF
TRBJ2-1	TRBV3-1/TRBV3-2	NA	CASSHSTGVYNEQFF
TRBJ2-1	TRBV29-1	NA	CSVDGGGTEQFF
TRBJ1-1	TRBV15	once	CATSRDAGTEAFF
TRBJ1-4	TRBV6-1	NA	CASSEGKGGGEKLFF
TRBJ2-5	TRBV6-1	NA	CASSEIGQVRETQYF
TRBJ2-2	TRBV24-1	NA	CATSRPGMMDTGELFF
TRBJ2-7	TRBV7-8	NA	CASSLGRTYEQYF
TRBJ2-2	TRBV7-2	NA	CASRWGGNGGELFF
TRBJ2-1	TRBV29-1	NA	CSVGDSGRASYNEQFF
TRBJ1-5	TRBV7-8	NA	CASSVLTGALDQPQHF
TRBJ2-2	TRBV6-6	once	CASSWTSGTTGELFF
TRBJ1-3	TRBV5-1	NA	CASRPGLSGNTIYF
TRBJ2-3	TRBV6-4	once	CASRGASGREGLVTDTQYF
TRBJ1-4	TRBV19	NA	CASSIVGGGNEKLFF
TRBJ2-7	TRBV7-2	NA	CASSLISGGSPYEQYF
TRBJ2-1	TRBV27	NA	CATKTSGAKYSYNEQFF
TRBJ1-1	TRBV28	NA	CASTSRTEAFF
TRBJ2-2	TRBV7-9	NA	CASPTRLAGGPNDGELFF
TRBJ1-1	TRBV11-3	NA	CASSKGGEAFF
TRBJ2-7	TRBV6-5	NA	CASSYDRGRSEQYF
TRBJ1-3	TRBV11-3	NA	CASSGGQSPTGNTIYF
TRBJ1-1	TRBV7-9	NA	CASSSWDTGAFF
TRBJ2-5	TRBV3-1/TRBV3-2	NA	CASSQAQAGSPQETQYF